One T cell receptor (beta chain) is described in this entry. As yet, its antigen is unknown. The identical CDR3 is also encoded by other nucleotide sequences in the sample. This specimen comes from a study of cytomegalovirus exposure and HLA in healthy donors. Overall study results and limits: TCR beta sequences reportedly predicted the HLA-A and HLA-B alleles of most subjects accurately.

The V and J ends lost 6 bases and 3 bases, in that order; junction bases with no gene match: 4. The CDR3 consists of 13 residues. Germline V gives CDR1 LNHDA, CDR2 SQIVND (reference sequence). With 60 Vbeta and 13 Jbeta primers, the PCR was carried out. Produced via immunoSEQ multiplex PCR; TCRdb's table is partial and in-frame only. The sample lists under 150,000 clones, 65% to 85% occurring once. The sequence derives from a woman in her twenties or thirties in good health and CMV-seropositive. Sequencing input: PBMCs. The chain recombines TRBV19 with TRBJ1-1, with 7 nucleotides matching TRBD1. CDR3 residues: CASRNRGDTEAFF. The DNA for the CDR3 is TGTGCCAGTAGAAACAGGGGAGACACTGAAGCTTTCTTT.